Presented here are 28 T cell receptor beta chains from one specimen sequenced in a study of cytomegalovirus exposure and HLA in healthy donors. The PCR was carried out with 60 Vbeta primers and 13 Jbeta primers. The protocol was immunoSEQ multiplex PCR, while the TCRdb copy is restricted to in-frame clones and leaves out a portion. The sample yields about 130,000 clones, around 63% seen once. Source material: PBMCs. These receptors all stem from a human donor in good health.

The sample holds a few counts of this clone. The rearrangement joins TRBV9 to TRBJ1-1; D unclear. Per the germline V gene, CDR1 is SGDLS and CDR2 is YYNGEE. The CDR3 is 16 amino acids. V dropped 0 bases and J dropped 2 bases, with 14 bases sitting between them. CDR3 amino acids: CASSVGTWAGNTEAFF. The DNA for the CDR3 is TGTGCCAGCAGCGTAGGTACGTGGGCAGGCAACACTGAAGCTTTCTTT.

The chain is built from TRBV28 and TRBJ2-3; possible D gene TRBD2, 6 bases. The CDR3 is made up of 15 amino acids. Per germline, CDR1 MDHEN and CDR2 SYDVKM. V was clipped by 2 bases and J by 2 bases, with 11 bases between them. CDR3 nucleotide sequence: TGTGCCAGCAGTTTAGGGGGGTACATCACAGATACGCAGTATTTT. Encoded protein: CASSLGGYITDTQYF.

V gene TRBV27 combines with J gene TRBJ2-7; TRBD1 matches 10 bases. The CDR3 contains 17 residues. CDR1 is MNHEY, CDR2 SMNVEV, per germline (reference sequence). Trimming took 4 bases from V and 2 from J; bases not matched to a gene: 11. CDR3: CASSSILDRGLTYEQYF. Here the CDR3 DNA reads TGTGCCAGCAGTTCTATACTCGACAGGGGGCTTACCTACGAGCAGTACTTC.

This clone was seen only once. The rearrangement joins TRBV7-3 to TRBJ2-1; D call uncertain. Germline-derived CDR1 and CDR2 are SGHTA and FQGTGA. Trimming removed 2 bases at V and 6 bases at J, with 14 bases between. The CDR3 length is 15 residues. Here the CDR3 DNA reads TGTGCCAGCAGCTTAGGTTACTTCGGGTCCAATGAGCAGTTCTTC. Translation gives CASSLGYFGSNEQFF.

A word on this clone: The same CDR3 is also encoded by other DNA sequences in this sample. The rearrangement links TRBV11-2 to TRBJ2-1, with unresolved D. CDR1 and CDR2 (germline): SGHAT, FQNNGV. Deletions cut 3 bases from V and 6 bases from J, with 3 bases between. The CDR3 is 11 amino acids. CDR3 nucleotides: TGTGCCAGCAGCTTCAGCAATGAGCAGTTCTTC. It codes for CASSFSNEQFF. Based on the CDR3 plus reference TRBV11-2 and TRBJ2-1, the full variable domain is EAGVAQSPRYKIIEKRQSVAFWCNPISGHATLYWYQQILGQGPKLLIQFQNNGVVDDSQLPKDRFSAERLKGVDSTLKIQPAKLEDSAVYLCASSFSNEQFFGPGTRLTVL.

The chain employs TRBV7-2 and TRBJ2-2; 12 bases fit TRBD2. The CDR3 loop spans 15 amino acids. The V gene's germline CDR1 is SGHTA and CDR2 FQGNSA. Losses at the gene ends were 5 bases for V and 4 bases for J; bases not matched to a gene: 2. The CDR3 is CASSRTSGITGELFF. The CDR3 nucleotides are TGTGCCAGCAGCAGGACTAGCGGGATCACCGGGGAGCTGTTTTTT.

This clone was seen only once. The chain employs TRBV18 and TRBJ2-5; D may be TRBD1 (6 bases). V was clipped by 3 bases and J by 6 bases, with 11 bases between them. There are 13 residues in the CDR3. Germline CDR1 and CDR2: KGHSH and LQKENI. The CDR3 bases are TGTGCCAGCTCACCGGACAGCCATCAGACCCAGTACTTC. Translated: CASSPDSHQTQYF.

V usage is TRBV6-1 and J usage is TRBJ2-7, with 9 positions matching TRBD1. The junction had 8 bases not matched to a gene; V was cut back by 2 bases and J by 6 bases. The CDR3 sequence is 15 residues long. CDR1 and CDR2 from the germline V gene are MNHNS and SASEGT. CDR3 region: CASSEYPGQGTEQYF. Here the CDR3 DNA reads TGTGCCAGCAGTGAATACCCAGGACAGGGGACCGAGCAGTACTTC.

The V call is TRBV7-2, the J call TRBJ2-3; a possible D gene is TRBD2 (5 bases). This CDR3 has 15 amino acids. CDR1 and CDR2 (germline): SGHTA, FQGNSA. V was clipped by 2 bases and J by 3 bases, with 12 bases between them. The CDR3 bases are TGTGCCAGCAGCTTATATCCTACTAGAACAGATACGCAGTATTTT. As protein: CASSLYPTRTDTQYF.

This clone occurred once. The chain recombines TRBV7-2 with TRBJ2-7; no firm D call. Trimming took 0 bases from V and 5 from J, leaving 14 bases between them. In germline, CDR1 is SGHTA, CDR2 FQGNSA. The CDR3 extends over 15 amino acids. The CDR3 DNA reads as TGTGCCAGCAGCTTAGCCGGTGGTATCGTGGACGAGCAGTACTTC. This sequence encodes CASSLAGGIVDEQYF.

The genes are TRBV13 and TRBJ2-7, with a possible D match to TRBD1 (6 bases). The CDR3 is made up of 15 amino acids. Deletions cut 5 bases from V and 4 bases from J, with 18 bases between. Germline loops: CDR1 PRHDT, CDR2 FYEKMQ (reference sequence). CDR3 in amino acids: CASSPYDRSSYEQYF. The CDR3 DNA reads TGTGCCAGCAGCCCGTACGACAGGTCATCGTACGAGCAGTACTTC.

This sequence joins TRBV5-6 and TRBJ1-5; D is unclear. This CDR3 is built from 13 residues. The V end lost 1 base, the J end lost 7 bases, and 9 bases lay between the germline ends. The V gene's germline CDR1 is SGHDT and CDR2 YYEEEE. This CDR3 reads CASSLTGGQPQHF. The CDR3 nucleotides are TGTGCCAGCAGCTTGACTGGAGGGCAGCCCCAGCATTTT.

The chain links TRBV7-2 to TRBJ1-5, with D perhaps matching TRBD1 (5 bases). Germline CDR1 SGHTA, CDR2 FQGNSA. V was shortened by 5 bases and J by 5 bases, with 19 bases between the two germline ends. The CDR3 spans 16 residues. The CDR3: CASSAEPTSGHQPQHF. Here the CDR3 DNA reads TGTGCCAGCAGCGCTGAACCCACTTCAGGGCATCAGCCCCAGCATTTT.

The chain links TRBV2 to TRBJ2-7, with TRBD1 matching over 9 bases. CDR3 length: 13 residues. V shed 6 bases and J 4 bases; nucleotides not matched to a gene: 4. Germline CDR1 and CDR2: SNHLY and FYNNEI. CDR3 DNA sequence: TGTGCCAGCAGAGGGACAGGGCGGTACGAGCAGTACTTC. It specifies CASRGTGRYEQYF.

The CDR3 coding sequence is TGTGCCAGCTCACCCGGGGTCCCGAACACCGGGGAGCTGTTTTTT. Protein: CASSPGVPNTGELFF. The chain couples TRBV18 to TRBJ2-2; TRBD2 might be the D (5 bases). The germline V and J ends were trimmed by 3 bases and 0 bases, with 8 bases remaining between them. The CDR3 consists of 15 residues. Germline loops: CDR1 KGHSH, CDR2 LQKENI. Full variable domain (remainder filled in from reference TRBV18 and TRBJ2-2): NAGVMQNPRHLVRRRGQEARLRCSPMKGHSHVYWYRQLPEEGLKFMVYLQKENIIDESGMPKERFSAEFPKEGPSILRIQQVVRGDSAAYFCASSPGVPNTGELFFGEGSRLTVL.

V and J are TRBV5-4 and TRBJ2-2, with TRBD2 matching 8 bases. The CDR3 is 16 amino acids. V lost 3 bases, J lost 0 bases, and 4 bases stayed unmatched. The germline gives CDR1 SGHNT, CDR2 YYREEE (reference sequence). The CDR3 is CASSSFGRANTGELFF. CDR3 sequence (DNA): TGTGCCAGCAGCTCGTTCGGGAGGGCGAACACCGGGGAGCTGTTTTTT.

The chain links TRBV5-5 to TRBJ2-5, with a tentative D call TRBD2 (6 bases). The CDR3 length is 14 residues. V was trimmed by 2 bases and J by 4 bases, leaving 12 bases between them. Germline CDR1 is SGHKS and CDR2 is YYEKEE (reference sequence). CDR3 sequence reads: CASSFGTGLETQYF. Here the CDR3 DNA reads TGTGCCAGCAGCTTCGGGACGGGACTAGAGACCCAGTACTTC.

The rearrangement links TRBV19 to TRBJ2-7; 7 positions match TRBD2. With V trimmed by 4 bases and J by 5 bases, 8 bases remained unmatched. CDR1 is LNHDA and CDR2 is SQIVND in the germline V gene (reference sequence). There are 14 residues in the CDR3. The CDR3 DNA reads TGTGCCAGTAGTAGGCGGGAGTCTTCCCACGAGCAGTACTTC. Translating it yields CASSRRESSHEQYF.

CDR3 amino acids: CAISAQGGAVHEQYF. The CDR3 coding sequence is TGTGCCATCAGCGCACAGGGGGGGGCAGTCCACGAGCAGTACTTC. The V call is TRBV10-3, the J call TRBJ2-7; a possible D gene is TRBD1 (8 bases). The CDR3 covers 15 residues. Germline V gene lookup returns CDR1 ENHRY and CDR2 SYGVKD. The V and J ends lost 6 bases and 5 bases respectively, with 20 bases between them.

The chain recombines TRBV7-9 with TRBJ2-3, with unresolved D. V lost 1 base to trimming and J lost 6 bases, with 20 bases between them. The CDR3 covers 17 residues. Germline V gene lookup returns CDR1 SEHNR and CDR2 FQNEAQ (reference sequence). The CDR3 spells CASSLGADTTAPDTQYF. CDR3 nucleotides: TGTGCCAGCAGCTTAGGGGCCGATACGACGGCCCCCGATACGCAGTATTTT.

This clone was detected only once. The V gene is TRBV16, the J gene TRBJ2-5; the D is unclear. V lost 2 bases and J 3 bases, leaving 10 bases between the germline ends. This CDR3 comprises 14 residues. Germline V CDR1 and CDR2: KGHSY, FQNENV. The CDR3 DNA reads as TGTGCCAGCAGCCAAGGGTTCCGGGAAGAGACCCAGTACTTC. As protein: CASSQGFREETQYF.

The V call is TRBV10-3, the J call TRBJ1-5, with a possible D match to TRBD1 (6 bases). The CDR3 sequence is 14 residues long. Trimming shortened V by 3 bases and J by 3 bases, and 9 bases separated the two germline ends. CDR1 and CDR2 (germline): ENHRY, SYGVKD. CDR3: CAISDEGDNQPQHF. The CDR3 bases are TGTGCCATCAGTGATGAGGGGGACAATCAGCCCCAGCATTTT.

V usage is TRBV18 and J usage is TRBJ2-7, with 10 bases aligning to TRBD2. CDR3 size: 16 residues. The germline V gene encodes CDR1 KGHSH and CDR2 LQKENI. V trimming: 1 base; J trimming: 1 base; junction bases outside the gene matches: 4. The DNA for the CDR3 is TGTGCCAGCTCACCACGGGCTAGCGGGAGTTCCTACGAGCAGTACTTC. This encodes CASSPRASGSSYEQYF.

The chain uses TRBV5-8 and TRBJ2-3; TRBD2 agrees at 11 bases. The ends lost 5 bases at V and 5 bases at J; junction bases unmatched: 4. Looked up from germline, CDR1 is SGHTS and CDR2 is YDEGEE. The CDR3 totals 14 residues. DNA for the CDR3: TGTGCCAGCAGGACTAGCGGGACAGTAGATACGCAGTATTTT. Amino acid sequence: CASRTSGTVDTQYF.

This chain links TRBV5-6 with TRBJ2-7; 11 bases agree with TRBD2. The CDR3 has 16 amino acids. V gave up 3 bases and J gave up 0 bases; unmatched junction bases: 5. From germline, CDR1 is SGHDT and CDR2 YYEEEE. CDR3 region: CASSSLAGGSSYEQYF. As DNA, the CDR3 is TGTGCCAGCAGCTCGTTAGCGGGGGGGAGCTCCTACGAGCAGTACTTC.

V usage is TRBV7-9 and J usage is TRBJ2-5, with TRBD2 matching 10 bases. The V and J ends lost 8 bases and 5 bases, in that order; junction bases with no gene match: 14. The V gene's germline CDR1 is SEHNR and CDR2 FQNEAQ (reference sequence). The CDR3 has 16 residues. CDR3 sequence reads: CASLKSLAGAWETQYF. The DNA of the CDR3 is TGTGCCAGCTTGAAAAGTCTAGCGGGAGCATGGGAGACCCAGTACTTC.

V and J are TRBV7-6 and TRBJ2-1; 8 bases match TRBD2. Germline values: CDR1 SGHVS, CDR2 FNYEAQ. This CDR3 has 21 residues. V gave up 2 bases and J gave up 0 bases; unmatched junction bases: 18. The CDR3 DNA is TGTGCCAGCAGCTTACCCGAGCGGGAGCCCACCCGGGGTGGCTCCTACAATGAGCAGTTCTTC. Translated, it gives CASSLPEREPTRGGSYNEQFF.

V usage is TRBV11-2 and J usage is TRBJ2-5, with 14 positions matching TRBD2. TRBJ2-7 matches the DNA end more closely, so the J call is doubtful. Germline V gene sequence: CDR1 SGHAT, CDR2 FQNNGV. The CDR3 sequence is 16 residues long. The CDR3 DNA reads TGTGCCAGCAGCCCCTCTGGGACTAGCGGGAGAGGCGAGCAGTACTTC. Its protein is CASSPSGTSGRGEQYF.